This T cell receptor (beta chain) was identified during a study of Ad26.COV2.S vaccination and SARS-CoV-2 variants. Study results and limitations: Those who received the vaccine showed greater spike-specific TCR breadth than those given placebo.

Remarks on this clone: Its antigen remains unidentified.

This table comes from immunoSEQ multiplex PCR, and its TCRdb copy is limited to in-frame clones, with some not included. The table lists more than 300,000 clones, 85% of them singletons. Described treatment: roughly 19 received Ad26.COV2.S at low or high dose, single or two shots; five or six received placebo; per-sample allocation not given. Sampling took place 63 days after the first vaccine or placebo injection. Sequencing was performed on peripheral blood, taken in a trial of Ad26.COV2.S vaccine versus placebo. This receptor was obtained from a person aged 18-65 years who received the Ad26.COV2.S COVID-19 vaccine or a placebo.

The CDR3 DNA sequence: TGTGCCAGCAACATAGGGGGTAACTATGGCTACACCTTC. Amino acid sequence: CASNIGGNYGYTF. This sequence joins TRBV5-4 and TRBJ1-2; TRBD1 is a possible D gene (6 bases). The CDR3 loop spans 13 amino acids. Deletions cut 6 bases from V and 1 base from J, with 10 bases between. Germline CDR1 is SGHNT and CDR2 is YYREEE (reference sequence).